The source of this T cell receptor beta chain is a study of blood T cell repertoires in COVID-19. About the study: COVID-19 samples, acute and convalescent, were from the United States, Italy and Spain.

Profiled with immunoSEQ multiplex PCR; TCRdb holds only in-frame clones, not every one. The table includes roughly 32,000 clones, roughly 84% detected once. The CDR3 extends over 20 amino acids. The V gene's germline CDR1 is MGHRA and CDR2 YSYEKL. J was trimmed by 6 bases and V by 2 bases; bases with no gene match: 17. The table lists this clone with a few counts. Sequenced sample: peripheral blood. The chain uses TRBV4-1 and TRBJ2-2; TRBD1 aligns across 11 bases. The TCR originated in a man between 60 and 75 years old with active COVID-19. The CDR3 protein is CASSQKVGLRWGQGAGELFF. In DNA, the CDR3 is TGCGCCAGCAGCCAAAAAGTGGGGCTTAGATGGGGACAGGGGGCCGGGGAGCTGTTTTTT.